The subject of this entry is one T cell receptor (beta chain). Its specificity is unknown. This CDR3 is 13 amino acids long. V was clipped by 7 bases and J by 4 bases, with 13 bases between them. Germline loops: CDR1 MNHEY, CDR2 SMNVEV (reference sequence). The record originates from a study of cytotoxic CD8 clonotypes in ibrutinib-treated CLL. With sequencing, the targeted depth ranged from 1 in 200,000 to 1 in 1 million T cells. TCRdb keeps only in-frame clones here, not all; method: immunoSEQ multiplex PCR. The sample lists about 250,000 clones; less than 75% were seen once. Regarding the study as a whole: With treatment, public clonotypes, which were uncommon, either contracted or remained stable. Baseline clonality exceeded age-matched healthy donors and tracked circulating CD8+ T-cell counts. Clonality increased at ibrutinib response, then returned toward baseline at progression.

Sequenced material: PBMCs, taken after 24 months of ibrutinib treatment. The sequence was obtained from a human donor with chronic lymphocytic leukemia. The chain recombines TRBV27 with TRBJ1-2; perhaps TRBD1 as D (5 bases). The CDR3 DNA reads TGTGCCAGCACCTCCACAGGAATCTATGGCTACACCTTC. Protein: CASTSTGIYGYTF.